This T cell receptor (beta chain) was sequenced for a study of T cell responses to AZD1222 COVID-19 vaccine. Notes on the study in general: Females outnumbered males among donors, who were mostly white British; clonal diversity was possibly underestimated. Seropositive AZD1222 recipients at baseline numbered only 6 or 7. Breadth and depth of Spike-specific TCRs rose after two AZD1222 doses. Spike-spanning, vaccine-associated CD4 TCRs were dominant at 160-218 and 743-854.

The table came from immunoSEQ multiplex PCR; TCRdb's copy has only in-frame clones and leaves some out. Altogether about 93,000 clones are present, about 86% being singletons, with the ten largest covering about 7.5%. The V end was cut by 0 bases, the J end by 6 bases, with 3 bases between. From germline, CDR1 is DFQATT and CDR2 SNEGSKA (reference sequence). The CDR3 runs 11 residues. Note on this clone: The target antigen is unknown.

The genes are TRBV20-1 and TRBJ2-1; D is unclear. The sequenced sample was peripheral blood, obtained on day 0 of AZD1222 vaccination. The source of this sequence is an adult in good health. The chain's CDR3 is CSARESNEQFF. The CDR3 bases are TGCAGTGCTAGAGAGTCCAATGAGCAGTTCTTC.